Shown below are 30 T cell receptor beta chains from a single sample sequenced in a study of cytomegalovirus exposure and HLA in healthy donors. 60 Vbeta and 13 Jbeta primers were used in PCR. Method: immunoSEQ multiplex PCR; TCRdb's copy keeps in-frame clones and lacks some. The table lists around 100,000 clones. Material for sequencing was PBMCs. These receptors came from a man aged 40-50 years in good health and CMV-seronegative.

The V and J genes are TRBV5-4 and TRBJ1-1, with D possibly being TRBD1 (6 bases). Trimming removed 0 bases at V and 11 bases at J, with 17 bases between. The length of the CDR3 is 14 residues. The germline V gene has CDR1 SGHNT and CDR2 YYREEE (reference sequence). CDR3 nucleotide sequence: TGTGCCAGCAGCTTGGCGGATAACAGGGTTAAGGCTTTCTTT. It translates to CASSLADNRVKAFF.

The CDR3, as DNA: TGTGCCTGGAGTGTAGCCGGGGTAGAGCAGTTCTTC. The encoded protein is CAWSVAGVEQFF. The rearrangement links TRBV30 to TRBJ2-1, with a tentative D call TRBD2 (5 bases). V was shortened by 0 bases and J by 10 bases, with 10 bases between the two germline ends. CDR3 length: 12 amino acids. Germline-derived CDR1 and CDR2 are GTSNPN and SVGIG (reference sequence).

The rearrangement links TRBV28 to TRBJ1-2; D is unresolved. Germline V lookup: CDR1 MDHEN, CDR2 SYDVKM. The germline V and J ends were trimmed by 5 bases and 8 bases, with 12 bases remaining between them. The CDR3 is made up of 12 amino acids. The CDR3 sequence is CASSTNLGGYTF. DNA of the CDR3: TGTGCCAGCAGTACAAATTTGGGCGGCTACACCTTC.

The chain combines TRBV6-4 with TRBJ1-5, with D possibly TRBD1 on 6 matching bases. V dropped 6 bases and J dropped 1 base, with 10 bases sitting between them. The CDR3 has 14 amino acids. CDR1 and CDR2 from the germline V gene are MRHNA and SNTAGT. DNA of the CDR3: TGTGCCAGCAGCTACAGGGCAAGCAATCAGCCCCAGCATTTT. Its translation is CASSYRASNQPQHF.

This chain joins TRBV27 and TRBJ1-2; tentative D call: TRBD1 (5 bases). The CDR3 consists of 13 residues. Trimming removed 3 bases at V and 8 bases at J, with 13 bases between. The germline V gene encodes CDR1 MNHEY and CDR2 SMNVEV (reference sequence). CDR3 bases: TGTGCCAGCAGTTTGCGGGGGTCGGGGGGCTACACCTTC. It is translated as CASSLRGSGGYTF.

V gene TRBV27 combines with J gene TRBJ2-1; weak D call: TRBD2 (6 bases). This CDR3 comprises 12 residues. From germline, CDR1 is MNHEY and CDR2 SMNVEV (reference sequence). Trimming took off 2 bases at V and 7 bases at J, with 6 bases between the two ends. The CDR3 DNA is TGTGCCAGCAGTTTAGGGGGGAATGAGCAGTTCTTC. Translation gives CASSLGGNEQFF.

The chain combines TRBV7-9 with TRBJ2-7; 10 bases fit TRBD1. This CDR3 has 17 amino acids. From germline, CDR1 is SEHNR and CDR2 FQNEAQ (reference sequence). The J segment lost 3 bases and the V segment lost 5 bases, leaving 13 bases of the junction unmatched. In nucleotides, the CDR3 is TGTGCCAGCAGCCCAGACAGGGGGCGTGGATCGCTCTACGAGCAGTACTTC. Translating it yields CASSPDRGRGSLYEQYF.

This rearrangement joins TRBV5-4 to TRBJ2-3; 8 bases are a match to TRBD2. Germline trimming cut 4 bases from V and 4 bases from J; bases unmatched to any gene: 14. CDR1 SGHNT and CDR2 YYREEE come from the germline V gene (reference sequence). CDR3 size: 17 residues. The CDR3 sequence: CASSPGLAGQLADTQYF. CDR3 DNA: TGTGCCAGCAGCCCCGGGTTAGCGGGGCAGCTGGCAGATACGCAGTATTTT.

The chain uses TRBV9 and TRBJ2-2; 10 bases line up with TRBD1. The CDR3 is 17 amino acids. CDR1 and CDR2 (germline): SGDLS, YYNGEE. V shed 4 bases and J 3 bases; nucleotides not matched to a gene: 9. CDR3 in amino acids: CASSLYTGTGDTGELFF. In DNA form, the CDR3 reads TGTGCCAGCAGCCTCTATACCGGGACAGGGGACACCGGGGAGCTGTTTTTT.

The chain uses TRBV27 and TRBJ1-3; 12 bases map to TRBD1. The CDR3 loop spans 14 amino acids. CDR1 and CDR2 from the germline V gene are MNHEY and SMNVEV (reference sequence). With V trimmed by 6 bases and J by 4 bases, 1 base remained unmatched. This CDR3 is CASRGQGAGNTIYF. The CDR3 DNA reads as TGTGCCAGCAGGGGACAGGGGGCGGGAAACACCATATATTTT.

V is TRBV7-9 and J is TRBJ2-5; tentative D call: TRBD2 (6 bases). V dropped 2 bases and J dropped 5 bases, with 15 bases sitting between them. This CDR3 contains 15 residues. Germline CDR1 SEHNR, CDR2 FQNEAQ (reference sequence). The CDR3 DNA reads TGTGCCAGCAGCTTACGGTTTCCAGGAGGGGAGACCCAGTACTTC. This translates into CASSLRFPGGETQYF.

This chain's CDR3 is CASSLVVGETPFF. In nucleotides, the CDR3 is TGTGCCAGCAGTTTAGTTGTTGGAGAAACCCCCTTCTTT. The V call is TRBV27, the J call TRBJ1-1; D remains ambiguous. V lost 2 bases, J lost 14 bases, and 18 bases lay in between. From germline, CDR1 is MNHEY and CDR2 SMNVEV (reference sequence). CDR3 length: 13 residues.

The rearrangement links TRBV19 to TRBJ2-7; 14 nucleotides agree with TRBD2. The germline gives CDR1 LNHDA, CDR2 SQIVND (reference sequence). CDR3 length equals 15 residues. The J segment lost 3 bases and the V segment lost 6 bases, leaving 4 bases of the junction unmatched. The CDR3 is CASSLGTSGSYEQYF. The CDR3 DNA sequence: TGTGCCAGTAGCCTTGGGACTAGCGGGAGCTACGAGCAGTACTTC.

The rearrangement joins TRBV5-1 to TRBJ2-5, with 8 bases aligning to TRBD1. After removal of 0 bases from V and 1 base from J, the junction contained 11 bases not matched to a gene. The germline CDR1 and CDR2 sequences are SGHRS and YFSETQ. CDR3 length equals 18 residues. The CDR3 DNA reads as TGCGCCAGCAGCTTGGCCCCGACAGGGGCTTCGGCCCAAGAGACCCAGTACTTC. It translates to CASSLAPTGASAQETQYF.

This chain connects TRBV10-3 to TRBJ1-2; D is unclear. This CDR3 is built from 15 residues. The germline V gene has CDR1 ENHRY and CDR2 SYGVKD. V was shortened by 0 bases and J by 4 bases, with 12 bases between the two germline ends. In DNA form, the CDR3 reads TGTGCCATCAGTGAGTCGTCCGGGTATGGCTATGGCTACACCTTC. Encoded protein: CAISESSGYGYGYTF.

This chain uses TRBV6-5 with TRBJ1-6, with D possibly TRBD1 on 6 matching bases. The CDR3 spans 15 residues. Trimming cost V 6 bases and J 10 bases, with 19 bases left between them. Germline CDR1 reads MNHEY; CDR2 reads SVGAGI. CDR3 in DNA: TGTGCCAGCAGGGCTAGGACAGTAGGAGAGTCACCCCTCCACTTT. Translation gives CASRARTVGESPLHF.

The rearrangement uses TRBV7-6 and TRBJ2-3; TRBD2 aligns across 15 bases. This CDR3 has 17 residues. The J segment lost 3 bases and the V segment lost 1 base, leaving 2 bases of the junction unmatched. Germline V CDR1 and CDR2: SGHVS, FNYEAQ. The CDR3: CASSLGTSGGATDTQYF. The CDR3 DNA reads as TGTGCCAGCAGCTTAGGGACTAGCGGGGGGGCTACAGATACGCAGTATTTT.

V is TRBV13 and J is TRBJ1-2; D is undetermined. The CDR3 is 13 residues long. Deletions cut 1 base from V and 4 bases from J, with 7 bases between. Germline values: CDR1 PRHDT, CDR2 FYEKMQ (reference sequence). CDR3 sequence reads: CASSLATFYGYTF. The DNA of the CDR3 is TGTGCCAGCAGCTTAGCCACTTTCTATGGCTACACCTTC.

Points on this clone: One end of the junction fails to match germline, which may point to a read error. The chain combines TRBV29-1 with TRBJ2-5; 11 bases agree with TRBD1. The CDR3 totals 12 residues. Germline V CDR1 and CDR2: SQVTM, ANQGSEA. The CDR3, as DNA: TGCAGCGTTATGGGACAGGGGGACCGGTGGGACTTC. Protein sequence: CSVMGQGDRWDF.

The rearrangement joins TRBV4-2 to TRBJ1-2; D gene ambiguous. The CDR3 is made up of 14 amino acids. V lost 0 bases and J lost 8, with 13 bases in between. Looked up from germline, CDR1 is LGHNA and CDR2 is YNFKEQ. The CDR3 loop is CASSQDRAGGGYTF. CDR3 DNA: TGTGCCAGCAGCCAAGATCGGGCGGGAGGCGGCTACACCTTC.

The chain joins TRBV4-2 to TRBJ1-1, with unresolved D. V was trimmed by 0 bases and J by 4 bases, leaving 6 bases between them. CDR3 size: 13 residues. Germline CDR1 and CDR2: LGHNA and YNFKEQ. The CDR3 is CASSQDRGTEAFF. CDR3 nucleotides: TGTGCCAGCAGCCAAGATCGGGGCACTGAAGCTTTCTTT.

The genes are TRBV12-2 and TRBJ2-1; the D segment call TRBD1 is taken from the table without a DNA check. TRBV12-2 is a documented pseudogene. The CDR3 covers 16 residues. The CDR3 sequence is CASRLPQGGRYNEQFF. The DNA of the CDR3 is TGTGCAAGTCGCTTACCCCAGGGGGGACGGTACAATGAGCAGTTCTTC.

The genes are TRBV7-6 and TRBJ1-2, with TRBD1 matching over 9 bases. The CDR3 length is 14 residues. Germline loops: CDR1 SGHVS, CDR2 FNYEAQ. The V and J ends lost 5 bases and 7 bases, in that order; junction bases with no gene match: 8. The CDR3 DNA follows: TGTGCCAGCAGCCGACAACAGGGGGCTGGTGGCTACACCTTC. Translating gives CASSRQQGAGGYTF.

This chain connects TRBV7-9 to TRBJ1-2; 9 nucleotides align to TRBD1. CDR1 is SEHNR and CDR2 is FQNEAQ in the germline V gene (reference sequence). After removal of 2 bases from V and 5 bases from J, the junction contained 6 bases not matched to a gene. This CDR3 has 15 amino acids. This chain's CDR3 is CASSLLGQGKYGYTF. DNA of the CDR3: TGTGCCAGCAGCTTACTCGGACAGGGGAAATATGGCTACACCTTC.

The chain employs TRBV4-3 and TRBJ2-3; D unclear. CDR1 is LGHNA, CDR2 YSLEER, per germline. With 1 base removed from V and 0 bases from J, the gap between germline ends came to 8 bases. This CDR3 comprises 15 residues. The CDR3: CASSQAVSSTDTQYF. The CDR3 DNA sequence: TGCGCCAGCAGCCAAGCGGTCTCTAGCACAGATACGCAGTATTTT.

The chain links TRBV7-9 to TRBJ2-5; no definite D call. Per the germline V gene, CDR1 is SEHNR and CDR2 is FQNEAQ (reference sequence). V lost 5 bases and J lost 1, with 8 bases in between. The CDR3 is 13 amino acids. CDR3 residues: CASSPWPQETQYF. The CDR3 DNA is TGTGCCAGCAGCCCATGGCCCCAAGAGACCCAGTACTTC.

V usage is TRBV6-1 and J usage is TRBJ2-3; 10 bases are shared with TRBD1. The J segment lost 1 base and the V segment lost 6 bases, leaving 4 bases of the junction unmatched. Germline V CDR1 and CDR2: MNHNS, SASEGT. This CDR3 has 15 amino acids. Written as DNA, the CDR3 is TGTGCCAGCAGACGCGGGACAGGGGGCACAGATACGCAGTATTTT. Translating it yields CASRRGTGGTDTQYF.

V usage is TRBV14 and J usage is TRBJ2-2; D not resolved. Deletions cut 1 base from V and 2 bases from J, with 11 bases between. The CDR3 extends over 16 amino acids. The germline gives CDR1 SGHDN, CDR2 FVKESK. CDR3 region: CASSQVLRTNTGELFF. The DNA for the CDR3 is TGTGCCAGCAGCCAAGTTCTACGCACTAACACCGGGGAGCTGTTTTTT.

The rearrangement links TRBV5-1 to TRBJ2-6; 9 positions match TRBD1. Germline CDR1 is SGHRS and CDR2 is YFSETQ. CDR3 size: 19 residues. V dropped 1 base and J dropped 2; count of bases not matched to a gene: 10. CDR3 sequence: CASSLFTGGLLPGANVLTF. CDR3 nucleotides: TGCGCCAGCAGCTTGTTTACAGGGGGCCTGCTTCCTGGGGCCAACGTCCTGACTTTC.

CDR3 coding DNA: TGTGCCATCAGCCCAGCGGGAGATACGCAGTATTTT. It yields the protein CAISPAGDTQYF. V and J are TRBV10-3 and TRBJ2-3, with D perhaps matching TRBD2 (6 bases). The CDR3 has 12 residues. V was clipped by 6 bases and J by 5 bases, with 9 bases between them. CDR1 is ENHRY and CDR2 is SYGVKD in the germline V gene.